Listed below are T cell receptor beta chains from one sample, sequenced in a study of cytotoxic CD8 clonotypes in ibrutinib-treated CLL. Assay used: immunoSEQ multiplex PCR; TCRdb lists only in-frame clones, some missing. The sample consists of a few hundred thousand clones, roughly 70% of them appearing once. The sample here was PBMCs, taken after 24 months of ibrutinib treatment. The receptors stem from a human donor with chronic lymphocytic leukemia. Each CDR3 is given with its conserved first and last residue. The order of the fields is J gene, clone size, D gene, V gene, CDR3 protein, CDR3 DNA. A D gene is named only where the DNA matches it firmly. Clone size is shown for a subset of rows, as once, few, many or a class of expanded clone.

J gene: TRBJ2-3
clone size: .
D gene: .
V gene: TRBV5-1
CDR3 protein: CASSLNRGVSTDTQYF
CDR3 DNA: TGCGCCAGCAGCTTGAATAGGGGAGTTAGCACAGATACGCAGTATTTT

J gene: TRBJ1-1
clone size: many
D gene: .
V gene: TRBV11-2
CDR3 protein: CASSSGGLGDTEAFF
CDR3 DNA: TGTGCCAGCAGTTCCGGGGGGTTGGGGGACACTGAAGCTTTCTTT

J gene: TRBJ1-2
clone size: .
D gene: TRBD1
V gene: TRBV27
CDR3 protein: CASSSGQGAGGYTF
CDR3 DNA: TGTGCCAGCAGTTCTGGACAGGGGGCTGGCGGCTACACCTTC

J gene: TRBJ2-1
clone size: .
D gene: TRBD1
V gene: TRBV9
CDR3 protein: CASTSGGAYNEQFF
CDR3 DNA: TGTGCCAGCACATCAGGGGGCGCCTACAATGAGCAGTTCTTC

J gene: TRBJ2-7
clone size: few
D gene: .
V gene: TRBV29-1
CDR3 protein: CSVGLPGEQYF
CDR3 DNA: TGCAGCGTTGGACTGCCTGGCGAGCAGTACTTC

J gene: TRBJ1-1
clone size: once
D gene: TRBD1
V gene: TRBV6-5
CDR3 protein: CASSPLDRGGRAFF
CDR3 DNA: TGTGCCAGCAGCCCGTTGGACAGGGGAGGGCGAGCTTTCTTT

J gene: TRBJ1-1
clone size: .
D gene: .
V gene: TRBV7-2
CDR3 protein: CASSSYRQSEAFF
CDR3 DNA: TGTGCCAGCAGCTCCTACCGGCAAAGTGAAGCTTTCTTT

J gene: TRBJ2-7
clone size: .
D gene: .
V gene: TRBV29-1
CDR3 protein: CSVLVYEQYF
CDR3 DNA: TGCAGCGTTCTAGTCTACGAGCAGTACTTC

J gene: TRBJ1-5
clone size: .
D gene: .
V gene: TRBV6-5
CDR3 protein: CASSYSGGNQPQHF
CDR3 DNA: TGTGCCAGCAGTTACTCTGGGGGGAATCAGCCCCAGCATTTT

J gene: TRBJ2-1
clone size: .
D gene: .
V gene: TRBV2
CDR3 protein: CASSPRVPSYNEQFF
CDR3 DNA: TGTGCCAGCAGTCCTCGTGTACCCTCCTACAATGAGCAGTTCTTC

J gene: TRBJ1-5
clone size: .
D gene: .
V gene: TRBV6-6
CDR3 protein: CASGRANNQPQHF
CDR3 DNA: TGTGCCAGCGGCCGGGCCAACAATCAGCCCCAGCATTTT

J gene: TRBJ2-7
clone size: .
D gene: .
V gene: TRBV7-8
CDR3 protein: CASSFSPKTGGAHEQYF
CDR3 DNA: TGTGCCAGCAGCTTTTCACCCAAGACCGGAGGGGCCCACGAGCAGTACTTC

J gene: TRBJ2-1
clone size: .
D gene: TRBD2
V gene: TRBV16
CDR3 protein: CASSATSGIDEQFF
CDR3 DNA: TGTGCCAGCAGCGCGACTAGCGGGATTGATGAGCAGTTCTTC

J gene: TRBJ2-3
clone size: .
D gene: .
V gene: TRBV19
CDR3 protein: CASSISGNTDTQYF
CDR3 DNA: TGTGCCAGTAGTATTTCCGGTAACACAGATACGCAGTATTTT

J gene: TRBJ1-6
clone size: .
D gene: .
V gene: TRBV7-2
CDR3 protein: CASSPGPTGFLSPLHF
CDR3 DNA: TGTGCCAGCAGCCCGGGCCCAACGGGGTTCCTTTCACCCCTCCACTTT

J gene: TRBJ2-5
clone size: .
D gene: .
V gene: TRBV7-2
CDR3 protein: CASSLVFEAAETQYF
CDR3 DNA: TGTGCCAGCAGCTTAGTGTTCGAAGCTGCCGAGACCCAGTACTTC

J gene: TRBJ2-7
clone size: .
D gene: TRBD1
V gene: TRBV30
CDR3 protein: CAWTRDSSYEQYF
CDR3 DNA: TGTGCCTGGACCAGGGACAGCTCCTACGAGCAGTACTTC

J gene: TRBJ2-7
clone size: once
D gene: .
V gene: TRBV9
CDR3 protein: CASSVAAGEQYF
CDR3 DNA: TGTGCCAGCAGCGTAGCTGCCGGGGAGCAGTACTTC

J gene: TRBJ1-2
clone size: .
D gene: .
V gene: TRBV28
CDR3 protein: CASSPTSNYGYTF
CDR3 DNA: TGTGCCAGCAGTCCGACATCTAACTATGGCTACACCTTC

J gene: TRBJ2-3
clone size: few
D gene: .
V gene: TRBV2
CDR3 protein: CASSVGPTDTQYF
CDR3 DNA: TGTGCCAGCAGTGTAGGGCCCACAGATACGCAGTATTTT

J gene: TRBJ2-1
clone size: few
D gene: TRBD2
V gene: TRBV9
CDR3 protein: CASSVLAGVSPEQFF
CDR3 DNA: TGTGCCAGCAGCGTTCTAGCGGGAGTTTCTCCTGAGCAGTTCTTC

J gene: TRBJ1-1
clone size: .
D gene: .
V gene: TRBV7-2
CDR3 protein: CASSPTYGGTEAFF
CDR3 DNA: TGTGCCAGCAGCCCTACATATGGGGGCACTGAAGCTTTCTTT

J gene: TRBJ2-1
clone size: .
D gene: .
V gene: TRBV5-1
CDR3 protein: CASSSGPDLIYNEQFF
CDR3 DNA: TGCGCCAGCAGCTCCGGTCCCGACCTAATATACAATGAGCAGTTCTTC

J gene: TRBJ2-1
clone size: few
D gene: .
V gene: TRBV5-1
CDR3 protein: CASSMGVSNEQFF
CDR3 DNA: TGCGCCAGCAGCATGGGAGTAAGCAATGAGCAGTTCTTC

J gene: TRBJ2-7
clone size: .
D gene: .
V gene: TRBV5-1
CDR3 protein: CASSRNYEQYF
CDR3 DNA: TGCGCCAGCAGCCGGAACTACGAGCAGTACTTC

J gene: TRBJ2-7
clone size: .
D gene: TRBD2
V gene: TRBV19
CDR3 protein: CASGTSGFSYEQYF
CDR3 DNA: TGTGCCAGCGGGACTAGCGGGTTCTCCTACGAGCAGTACTTC

J gene: TRBJ2-2
clone size: .
D gene: .
V gene: TRBV7-3
CDR3 protein: CASSLEGGELFF
CDR3 DNA: TGTGCCAGCAGCTTGGAGGGCGGGGAGCTGTTTTTT

J gene: TRBJ1-2
clone size: few
D gene: .
V gene: TRBV20-1
CDR3 protein: CSASQHGYTF
CDR3 DNA: TGCAGTGCTAGCCAGCACGGCTACACCTTC

J gene: TRBJ2-4
clone size: .
D gene: TRBD2
V gene: TRBV7-2
CDR3 protein: CASSLNAGVGIQYF
CDR3 DNA: TGTGCCAGCAGCTTAAACGCGGGAGTTGGCATTCAGTACTTC

J gene: TRBJ1-5
clone size: .
D gene: .
V gene: TRBV20-1
CDR3 protein: CSARRGQPQHF
CDR3 DNA: TGCAGTGCTCGAAGGGGTCAGCCCCAGCATTTT

J gene: TRBJ2-7
clone size: once
D gene: .
V gene: TRBV27
CDR3 protein: CASSFVFGRNEQYF
CDR3 DNA: TGTGCCAGCAGTTTTGTTTTCGGTCGGAACGAGCAGTACTTC

J gene: TRBJ2-5
clone size: .
D gene: .
V gene: TRBV4-2
CDR3 protein: CASSQEGGGGPSETQYF
CDR3 DNA: TGTGCCAGCAGCCAAGAAGGAGGCGGGGGCCCTTCGGAGACCCAGTACTTC

J gene: TRBJ2-7
clone size: once
D gene: TRBD2
V gene: TRBV27
CDR3 protein: CATIPPGTSGRRKYF
CDR3 DNA: TGTGCCACCATCCCCCCCGGGACTAGCGGGAGGAGGAAGTACTTC

J gene: TRBJ2-1
clone size: .
D gene: TRBD2
V gene: TRBV27
CDR3 protein: CASSGTNFPKAGGPYEQFF
CDR3 DNA: TGTGCCAGCAGTGGGACAAACTTCCCGAAAGCGGGAGGGCCATATGAGCAGTTCTTC

J gene: TRBJ2-7
clone size: .
D gene: TRBD2
V gene: TRBV7-9
CDR3 protein: CASSDLAGAREQYF
CDR3 DNA: TGTGCCAGCAGCGATTTAGCGGGAGCTCGAGAGCAGTACTTC

J gene: TRBJ1-5
clone size: .
D gene: .
V gene: TRBV6-5
CDR3 protein: CASSPGRGTQPQHF
CDR3 DNA: TGTGCCAGCAGCCCTGGCCGGGGGACTCAGCCCCAGCATTTT